The 5 T cell receptor beta chains given below trace back to one sample, sequenced in a study of blood T cell repertoires in COVID-19. TCRdb's copy holds only in-frame clones and misses some; the assay was immunoSEQ multiplex PCR. This table has fewer than 80,000 clones, 75% to 90% appearing once. Sequencing was carried out using peripheral blood. All receptors derive from a woman aged 45-59 years with active COVID-19.

The chain uses TRBV4-1 and TRBJ2-2; TRBD2 matches 8 bases. The length of the CDR3 is 16 residues. V shed 1 base and J 3 bases; nucleotides not matched to a gene: 4. Germline V CDR1 and CDR2: MGHRA, YSYEKL. In DNA form, the CDR3 reads TGCGCCAGCAGCCAAGGAACTAGCGGATACACCGGGGAGCTGTTTTTT. Its translation is CASSQGTSGYTGELFF.

The V gene is TRBV18, the J gene TRBJ2-2; D remains unclear. The CDR3 totals 14 residues. Germline V gene lookup returns CDR1 KGHSH and CDR2 LQKENI. V lost 3 bases to trimming and J lost 2 bases, with 7 bases between them. This chain's CDR3 is CASSPYSNTGELFF. In DNA, the CDR3 is TGTGCCAGCTCACCTTATTCTAACACCGGGGAGCTGTTTTTT.

This clone was observed a few times. CDR3 protein: CASSGSVDNLEAFF. CDR3 nucleotides: TGCGCCAGCAGTGGATCAGTCGACAATTTAGAAGCTTTCTTT. The rearrangement links TRBV10-1 to TRBJ1-1, with D unclear. V lost 4 bases and J 8 bases, leaving 17 bases between the germline ends. The germline V gene has CDR1 WNHNN and CDR2 SYGVQD (reference sequence). This CDR3 is built from 14 residues.

CDR3 sequence (DNA): TGTGCCCAAGGACGGGGGGCGTCTAGCGGGTTAAATGAGCAGTTCTTC. As protein: CAQGRGASSGLNEQFF. This sequence joins TRBV30 and TRBJ2-1; 8 bases fit TRBD2. Per the germline V gene, CDR1 is GTSNPN and CDR2 is SVGIG (reference sequence). Germline trimming cut 8 bases from V and 7 bases from J; bases unmatched to any gene: 19. The CDR3 runs to 16 residues. Drawing the rest from reference TRBV30 and TRBJ2-1, the complete variable domain is SQTIHQWPATLVQPVGSPLSLECTVEGTSNPNLYWYRQAAGRGLQLLFYSVGIGQISSEVPQNLSASRPQDRQFILSSKKLLLSDSGFYLCAQGRGASSGLNEQFFGPGTRLTVL.

The CDR3 loop is CASSSRQGTYNEQFF. CDR3 DNA sequence: TGTGCCAGCAGCTCCCGACAGGGGACTTACAATGAGCAGTTCTTC. The chain uses TRBV9 and TRBJ2-1, with 8 bases lining up with TRBD1. This CDR3 is built from 15 residues. Losses at the gene ends were 4 bases for V and 4 bases for J; bases not matched to a gene: 7. Per germline, CDR1 SGDLS and CDR2 YYNGEE.